Below are 30 T cell receptor beta chains sequenced from a single sample in a study of blood T cell repertoires in COVID-19. Sequenced by immunoSEQ multiplex PCR; TCRdb stores in-frame clones only, minus some. The table has 15,000 to 20,000 clones, about 85% seen once. Sequenced input: peripheral blood. The origin of the receptors is a man in his fifties or sixties with active COVID-19.

This chain uses TRBV28 with TRBJ2-1, with 10 bases aligning to TRBD2. This CDR3 contains 16 residues. J gave up 7 bases and V 2 bases, and 8 bases lay outside the gene matches. Germline V gives CDR1 MDHEN, CDR2 SYDVKM. CDR3 in amino acids: CASSLVASGSRNEQFF. The CDR3 region has the DNA TGTGCCAGCAGTTTAGTCGCTAGCGGGAGTCGGAATGAGCAGTTCTTC.

The gene calls are TRBV5-1 and TRBJ2-3; D uncertain. The germline V gene encodes CDR1 SGHRS and CDR2 YFSETQ. The ends were cut back, 1 base at V and 0 bases at J, with 6 bases in the middle. This CDR3 contains 14 residues. The CDR3: CASSLSQSTDTQYF. The CDR3 DNA follows: TGCGCCAGCAGCTTGAGTCAGAGCACAGATACGCAGTATTTT.

In this sample, this clone turned up a few times. The V and J genes are TRBV7-9 and TRBJ2-5; tentative D call: TRBD2 (7 bases). With 1 base removed from V and 4 bases from J, the gap between germline ends came to 19 bases. Germline V gene sequence: CDR1 SEHNR, CDR2 FQNEAQ (reference sequence). This CDR3 comprises 17 residues. The CDR3 protein is CASSLDGRGGSLETQYF. The CDR3 DNA reads as TGTGCCAGCAGCTTAGATGGGCGCGGGGGCTCTTTAGAGACCCAGTACTTC.

The genes are TRBV2 and TRBJ1-3, with 8 bases lining up with TRBD1. Trimming cost V 6 bases and J 2 bases; bases outside gene matches: 3. The CDR3 sequence is 14 residues long. The germline gives CDR1 SNHLY, CDR2 FYNNEI. This CDR3 is CASRADRAGNTIYF. CDR3 sequence (DNA): TGTGCCAGCAGGGCGGACAGGGCTGGAAACACCATATATTTT. Full variable domain (outside the CDR3, taken from reference TRBV2 and TRBJ1-3): EPEVTQTPSHQVTQMGQEVILRCVPISNHLYFYWYRQILGQKVEFLVSFYNNEISEKSEIFDDQFSVERPDGSNFTLKIRSTKLEDSAMYFCASRADRAGNTIYFGEGSWLTVV.

V gene TRBV2 combines with J gene TRBJ2-1, with D maybe TRBD2 (6 bases). Germline values: CDR1 SNHLY, CDR2 FYNNEI. Trimming took off 8 bases at V and 6 bases at J, with 14 bases between the two ends. The length of the CDR3 is 13 residues. The CDR3 reads CASGTDQLNEQFF. CDR3 nucleotide sequence: TGTGCCAGCGGGACTGACCAACTCAATGAGCAGTTCTTC.

This clone was recorded only once. The V call is TRBV6-6, the J call TRBJ2-5, with TRBD2 as a possible D gene (6 bases). The germline V gene has CDR1 MNHNY and CDR2 SVGAGI (reference sequence). There are 15 residues in the CDR3. The V end lost 2 bases, the J end lost 11 bases, and 21 bases lay between the germline ends. For the CDR3, the DNA is TGTGCCAGCAGTTACATCGGGACCCACGAGGGGACTCAGTACTTC. This codes for CASSYIGTHEGTQYF.

Here the CDR3 DNA reads TGTGCCAGCAGCAAAAGCGGTACGGCGGCCGGGGAGCTGTTTTTT. Encoded protein: CASSKSGTAAGELFF. This chain uses TRBV21-1 with TRBJ2-2; TRBD2, as called in the table, went unchecked against the DNA. TRBV21-1 is a pseudogene segment. The CDR3 totals 15 residues.

This clone was seen only once. The rearrangement uses TRBV7-2 and TRBJ1-4; TRBD1 matches at 10 bases. V shed 4 bases, J shed 0 bases, and the junction held 2 bases outside the gene matches. This CDR3 has 16 residues. Germline V gene lookup returns CDR1 SGHTA and CDR2 FQGNSA. This CDR3 reads CASSSGQGATNEKLFF. The CDR3 DNA is TGTGCCAGCAGCTCCGGACAGGGGGCAACTAATGAAAAACTGTTTTTT.

This chain connects TRBV2 to TRBJ2-1; 11 bases are shared with TRBD2. The CDR3 has 15 amino acids. Germline loops: CDR1 SNHLY, CDR2 FYNNEI. V lost 6 bases to trimming and J lost 7 bases; unmatched junction nucleotides: 8. CDR3 amino acids: CASSLAGGSGNEQFF. As DNA, the CDR3 is TGTGCCAGCAGCCTAGCGGGAGGAAGTGGAAATGAGCAGTTCTTC.

This chain links TRBV28 with TRBJ1-2; 9 nucleotides match TRBD1. The CDR3 has 14 residues. With 4 bases clipped from V and 5 bases from J, the junction kept 5 bases outside the gene matches. The V gene's germline CDR1 is MDHEN and CDR2 SYDVKM. CDR3 DNA sequence: TGTGCCAGCAGTTCGTTGGACAGGGGATATGGCTACACCTTC. It yields the protein CASSSLDRGYGYTF.

This clone is a singleton in its sample. The chain uses TRBV10-3 and TRBJ1-1; D is ambiguous. The length of the CDR3 is 14 residues. CDR1 and CDR2 (germline): ENHRY, SYGVKD. Trimming left V 8 bases short and J 1 base short, with 14 bases between. The CDR3: CAISARGSNTEAFF. The CDR3 DNA is TGTGCCATCTCCGCGCGGGGTTCGAACACTGAAGCTTTCTTT.

The chain combines TRBV24-1 with TRBJ2-7; possibly TRBD1 for D (7 bases). There are 15 residues in the CDR3. Germline-derived CDR1 and CDR2 are KGHDR and SFDVKD. The V and J ends lost 4 bases and 0 bases respectively, with 12 bases between them. The CDR3 region has the DNA TGTGCCACCAGTGACCCCAGGGGGGACTCCTACGAGCAGTACTTC. Amino acid sequence: CATSDPRGDSYEQYF.

V gene TRBV5-6 combines with J gene TRBJ1-1, with a tentative D call TRBD1 (5 bases). Germline values: CDR1 SGHDT, CDR2 YYEEEE. The CDR3 consists of 14 residues. V dropped 4 bases and J dropped 3 bases, with 13 bases sitting between them. The CDR3 nucleotides read TGTGCCAGCAGCCTAGGGGTAAAGGACACTGAAGCTTTCTTT. Translating gives CASSLGVKDTEAFF.

The chain is built from TRBV4-1 and TRBJ2-7; possible D gene TRBD1, 6 bases. There are 15 residues in the CDR3. Trimming removed 3 bases from V and 0 bases from J, with 12 bases in between. In germline, CDR1 is MGHRA, CDR2 YSYEKL. This CDR3 reads CASSHNRDPSYEQYF. The DNA of the CDR3 is TGCGCCAGCAGCCACAACAGGGACCCCTCCTACGAGCAGTACTTC.

The rearrangement links TRBV27 to TRBJ2-1; TRBD2 matches at 10 bases. Germline V gene data show CDR1 as MNHEY and CDR2 as SMNVEV (reference sequence). The V segment lost 9 bases and the J segment 4 bases; nucleotides outside the gene matches: 3. The CDR3 consists of 13 residues. CDR3 loop: CASGTSAYNEQFF. The CDR3 DNA reads TGTGCCAGTGGGACTAGCGCATACAATGAGCAGTTCTTC.

The rearrangement uses TRBV28 and TRBJ2-7; 9 nucleotides line up with TRBD1. Germline V CDR1 and CDR2: MDHEN, SYDVKM. There are 15 residues in the CDR3. The V and J ends lost 5 bases and 1 base, in that order; junction bases with no gene match: 6. CDR3 nucleotides: TGTGCCAGCAGTCCGGGACAGGGAGGTTCCTACGAGCAGTACTTC. Translating it yields CASSPGQGGSYEQYF.

The V call is TRBV9, the J call TRBJ1-1; 8 bases match TRBD1. CDR3 length equals 15 residues. Germline V gives CDR1 SGDLS, CDR2 YYNGEE. V shed 2 bases, J shed 4 bases, and the junction held 7 bases outside the gene matches. The CDR3 DNA sequence: TGTGCCAGCAGCGTTGGAGGACAGGGTGGCACTGAAGCTTTCTTT. This encodes CASSVGGQGGTEAFF.

J is TRBJ2-7 and V is TRBV29-1; 9 bases are shared with TRBD2. Germline CDR1 SQVTM, CDR2 ANQGSEA. With 1 base clipped from V and 4 bases from J, the junction kept 5 bases outside the gene matches. This CDR3 spans 14 amino acids. The CDR3 protein is CSVEGLAGIYEQYF. CDR3 DNA: TGCAGCGTTGAAGGCCTAGCGGGAATTTACGAGCAGTACTTC.

This rearrangement joins TRBV4-3 to TRBJ2-5; 11 bases map to TRBD2. This CDR3 is 17 amino acids long. J was trimmed by 5 bases and V by 2 bases; bases with no gene match: 10. Germline-derived CDR1 and CDR2 are LGHNA and YSLEER. The CDR3 loop reads CASSQNIAGGPRETQYF. DNA for the CDR3: TGCGCCAGCAGCCAAAACATAGCGGGAGGGCCCCGTGAGACCCAGTACTTC.

This chain joins TRBV9 and TRBJ1-6; D is unclear. Germline V lookup: CDR1 SGDLS, CDR2 YYNGEE. The V gene lost 4 bases and the J gene lost 0 bases, with 11 bases spanning the gap. The CDR3 runs 16 residues. This CDR3 is CASSTTVSSYNSPLHF. DNA of the CDR3: TGTGCCAGCAGCACTACGGTGAGCTCCTATAATTCACCCCTCCACTTT.

The chain employs TRBV11-3 and TRBJ2-1; possibly TRBD1 for D (6 bases). Germline V CDR1 and CDR2: SGHNT, YENEEA. V was shortened by 2 bases and J by 8 bases, with 13 bases between the two germline ends. CDR3 length: 14 amino acids. This CDR3 is CASSLLQGSHEQFF. The CDR3 DNA sequence: TGTGCCAGCAGCTTACTCCAGGGGAGTCATGAGCAGTTCTTC.

The rearrangement joins TRBV4-3 to TRBJ1-5; 7 nucleotides line up with TRBD1. Looked up from germline, CDR1 is LGHNA and CDR2 is YSLEER. With 4 bases clipped from V and 6 bases from J, the junction kept 12 bases outside the gene matches. This CDR3 is built from 16 residues. This CDR3 reads CASSPRLTGESQPQHF. CDR3 DNA sequence: TGCGCCAGCAGCCCAAGGCTAACAGGGGAGAGTCAGCCCCAGCATTTT.

The rearrangement links TRBV9 to TRBJ1-1, with a tentative D call TRBD1 (6 bases). This CDR3 is built from 13 residues. V lost 0 bases to trimming and J lost 7 bases, with 10 bases between them. The germline V gene has CDR1 SGDLS and CDR2 YYNGEE. The CDR3 protein is CASSVGRGDEAFF. For the CDR3, the DNA is TGTGCCAGCAGCGTAGGCAGGGGAGATGAAGCTTTCTTT.

V gene TRBV19 combines with J gene TRBJ2-7; TRBD2 agrees at 7 bases. Germline values: CDR1 LNHDA, CDR2 SQIVND (reference sequence). This CDR3 is built from 13 residues. The V gene end was trimmed by 8 bases and the J gene end by 2 bases; junction bases not matched to a gene: 6. Here the CDR3 DNA reads TGTGCCAGTCGGACTAGAATAACCTACGAGCAGTACTTC. Encoded protein: CASRTRITYEQYF.

CDR3 nucleotide sequence: TGTGCCAGCTCACCACCTGGGACAGGGGGCTACACCTTC. This translates into CASSPPGTGGYTF. The V and J genes are TRBV18 and TRBJ1-2; 9 bases line up with TRBD1. The CDR3 has 13 residues. Per germline, CDR1 KGHSH and CDR2 LQKENI. The V and J ends lost 0 bases and 8 bases, in that order; junction bases with no gene match: 1.

This clone was seen once. This chain links TRBV3-1 (or the pseudogene TRBV3-2) with TRBJ2-3; 7 positions agree with TRBD1. In germline, CDR1 is LGHDT, CDR2 YNNKEL (reference sequence). With 1 base clipped from V and 6 bases from J, the junction kept 10 bases outside the gene matches. The CDR3 has 16 residues. The CDR3 DNA reads as TGTGCCAGCAGCCAAGGGGACAGAGCGTTTGGGGATACGCAGTATTTT. This codes for CASSQGDRAFGDTQYF.

This clone occurred once. The chain uses TRBV15 and TRBJ1-1; D remains unclear. Deletions cut 0 bases from V and 6 bases from J, with 14 bases between. The CDR3 contains 15 residues. Germline CDR1 and CDR2: LNHNV and YYDKDF (reference sequence). DNA for the CDR3: TGTGCCACCAGCAGAGATCGGTCCTGGAGCTCTGAAGCTTTCTTT. Its protein product is CATSRDRSWSSEAFF.

The genes are TRBV19 and TRBJ2-7; TRBD2 agrees at 7 bases. From germline, CDR1 is LNHDA and CDR2 SQIVND (reference sequence). V was clipped by 6 bases and J by 3 bases; unmatched bases: 8. This CDR3 has 14 amino acids. In nucleotides, the CDR3 is TGTGCCAGTAGCTCCGGGACGGGGGGCTACGAGCAGTACTTC. It is translated as CASSSGTGGYEQYF. Complete variable domain (other parts from reference TRBV19 and TRBJ2-7): DGGITQSPKYLFRKEGQNVTLSCEQNLNHDAMYWYRQDPGQGLRLIYYSQIVNDFQKGDIAEGYSVSREKKESFPLTVTSAQKNPTAFYLCASSSGTGGYEQYFGPGTRLTVT.

The chain links TRBV3-1 (or the pseudogene TRBV3-2) to TRBJ1-3; the match to TRBD1 covers 8 bases. Trimming took 0 bases from V and 3 from J; bases not matched to a gene: 7. CDR1 and CDR2 (germline): LGHDT, YNNKEL (reference sequence). This CDR3 is built from 17 residues. In nucleotides, the CDR3 is TGTGCCAGCAGCCAAGAGAGGACAGGGTTGTTTGGAAACACCATATATTTT. The encoded protein is CASSQERTGLFGNTIYF.

The chain has TRBV11-2 and TRBJ2-7; tentative D call: TRBD2 (6 bases). This CDR3 comprises 15 residues. V lost 5 bases to trimming and J lost 3 bases, with 17 bases between them. CDR1 and CDR2 from the germline V gene are SGHAT and FQNNGV. The CDR3 loop reads CASSPSGRLDYEQYF. The CDR3 bases are TGTGCCAGCAGCCCCAGCGGGCGACTAGACTACGAGCAGTACTTC.